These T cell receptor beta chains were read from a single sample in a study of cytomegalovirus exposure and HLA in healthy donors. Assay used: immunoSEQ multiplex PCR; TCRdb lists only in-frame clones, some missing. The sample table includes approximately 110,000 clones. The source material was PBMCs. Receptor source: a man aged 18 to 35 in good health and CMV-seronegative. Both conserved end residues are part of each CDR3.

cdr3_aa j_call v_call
CASSPRGGAGEQYF TRBJ2-7 TRBV7-6
CASLASGNTIYF TRBJ1-3 TRBV28
CASSYRGSAEKLFF TRBJ1-4 TRBV7-3
CATSQTTYNEQFF TRBJ2-1 TRBV15
CASSSIDRVGTEAFF TRBJ1-1 TRBV19
CASSLGEGALRAFF TRBJ1-1 TRBV5-1
CASSTRQGSSEQYF TRBJ2-7 TRBV19
CASSGSFYEQYF TRBJ2-7 TRBV19
CATSRDPGIKAGELFF TRBJ2-2 TRBV15
CAWSTGSYTEAFF TRBJ1-1 TRBV30
CASSVAGEESGGYTF TRBJ1-2 TRBV9
CASSLEGQGHEQYF . TRBV7-9
CASSFGGLSNQPQHF TRBJ1-5 TRBV5-6
CASSPGGARETQYF TRBJ2-5 TRBV18
CASSLRLSSGNTIYF TRBJ1-3 TRBV6-1
CASSVEGVRETQYF TRBJ2-5 TRBV9
CASRPTSGPYNEQFF TRBJ2-1 TRBV28
CASSQSEGYTDTQYF TRBJ2-3 TRBV7-6
CASSSGVIGYNEQFF TRBJ2-1 TRBV5-8
CATSRETALSSPLHF TRBJ1-6 TRBV15
CASRGTNDSTDTQYF TRBJ2-3 TRBV9
CASSATTTGTYEQYF . TRBV9
CASSDLWGAEQYF TRBJ2-7 TRBV10-1
CASFRPRGGELFF TRBJ2-2 TRBV11-2
CASSYDGSYGYTF TRBJ1-2 TRBV6-5
CASSSGQGGTTDTQYF TRBJ2-3 TRBV5-8
CASSYTSRGYEQYF TRBJ2-7 TRBV27
CASSEVGTGRDLSYGYTF TRBJ1-2 TRBV10-2
CASSPTSGGNNEQFF TRBJ2-1 TRBV5-1
CASSYTSGTGGTQYF TRBJ2-3 TRBV7-2
CASSPDPGEQYF TRBJ2-7 TRBV7-9
CASSPLAGGEQFF TRBJ2-1 TRBV18
CASSYLGGSNYNEQFF TRBJ2-1 TRBV6-6
CASSVGSLADSSRELFF TRBJ2-2 TRBV9
CASGSGGTQNTQYF TRBJ2-3 TRBV5-1
CSVRQGAGTEAFF TRBJ1-1 TRBV29-1
CASSVQGSSYNEQFF TRBJ2-1 TRBV9
CASSPRWTGGWTQYF TRBJ2-5 TRBV27
CASNPGILDTEAFF TRBJ1-1 TRBV28
CASSDPGPSYNEQFF TRBJ2-1 TRBV25-1
CASSLGNRGGSPLHF TRBJ1-6 TRBV7-9
CASSPDRSSYNEQFF TRBJ2-1 TRBV6-5
CASRGSGYYEQYF TRBJ2-7 TRBV19
CASSQLQGTTDTQYF TRBJ2-3 TRBV4-1
CSPIGLDTQYF TRBJ2-3 TRBV20-1
CASSLSSVRYGYTF TRBJ1-2 TRBV27
CASSQDGLGGTDTQYF TRBJ2-3 TRBV4-1
CASSPGLAGAPETQYF TRBJ2-5 TRBV5-6
CASSLTETYEQYF TRBJ2-7 TRBV7-2
CASAGAGGSSYEQYF TRBJ2-7 TRBV5-1
CASSYGSGKGGYTF TRBJ1-2 TRBV6-5
CASSVGAGGSEQYF . TRBV9